The 16 T cell receptor beta chains listed next were all sequenced from one sample in a study of identical twins. MiXCR, applied by TCRdb to the 5' RACE reads, yields one record per CDR3 protein. The table records about 190,000 distinct CDR3 sequences, 15% of them present only once. This same sample was also taken into another study, of T cells expressing NK-cell markers.

Sequenced sample: CD8+ T cells sorted from blood. All receptors come from a woman younger than 35 in good health.

The rearrangement links TRBV11-2 to TRBJ2-6; D gene uncertain. Trimming pared 4 bases from V and 0 bases from J, leaving 7 bases between. Germline lookup yields CDR1 SGHAT and CDR2 FQNNGV. The CDR3 is 15 residues long. The CDR3 sequence is CASSSETSGANVLTF. The CDR3 region has the DNA TGTGCCAGCAGCTCTGAAACCTCTGGGGCCAACGTCCTGACTTTC.

This clonotype occurred a few times. This chain links TRBV5-1 with TRBJ2-1; 11 bases fit TRBD2. Per the germline V gene, CDR1 is SGHRS and CDR2 is YFSETQ. CDR3 length: 16 residues. The J segment lost 8 bases and the V segment lost 2 bases, leaving 9 bases of the junction unmatched. In DNA, the CDR3 is TGCGCCAGCAGCTTTCTAGCGGGGGGAAATGTTGATGAGCAGTTCTTC. Translation: CASSFLAGGNVDEQFF.

The chain is built from TRBV10-3 and TRBJ2-1; 12 nucleotides align to TRBD2. CDR3 length: 14 residues. Per germline, CDR1 ENHRY and CDR2 SYGVKD. The J segment lost 5 bases and the V segment lost 4 bases, leaving 0 bases of the junction unmatched. CDR3 in amino acids: CAISGTSGDNEQFF. The CDR3 region has the DNA TGTGCCATCAGTGGGACTAGCGGGGACAATGAGCAGTTCTTC.

In its sample, this clonotype was seen a few times. The CDR3 sequence is CASSSGTVSYNEQFF. The CDR3 DNA reads TGTGCCAGCAGCTCCGGGACGGTCTCCTACAATGAGCAGTTCTTC. The chain links TRBV6-1 to TRBJ2-1; D possibly uses TRBD1 or TRBD2 (5 bases each). Germline loops: CDR1 MNHNS, CDR2 SASEGT. Trimming stripped 6 bases from V and 0 bases from J, with 12 bases between. The CDR3 sequence is 15 residues long.

This clonotype was found a few times. The chain couples TRBV2 to TRBJ2-1, with TRBD2 identical over 7 bases. Germline V lookup: CDR1 SNHLY, CDR2 FYNNEI. V shed 7 bases, J shed 8 bases, and the junction held 5 bases outside the gene matches. The CDR3 totals 12 residues. CDR3 region: CASMGGIHEQFF. The CDR3 DNA reads TGTGCCAGCATGGGGGGGATTCATGAGCAGTTCTTC.

The rearrangement joins TRBV6-1 to TRBJ2-1; 9 bases map to TRBD1. Trimming took 5 bases from V and 1 from J; bases not matched to a gene: 3. Germline V CDR1 and CDR2: MNHNS, SASEGT. The CDR3 covers 15 residues. The CDR3 here is CASSTDRGSYNEQFF. The CDR3 coding sequence is TGTGCCAGCAGTACGGACAGGGGTTCCTACAATGAGCAGTTCTTC.

A few counts support this clonotype. The V and J genes are TRBV7-9 and TRBJ1-1; D remains ambiguous. CDR1 and CDR2 (germline): SEHNR, FQNEAQ (reference sequence). V was shortened by 11 bases and J by 11 bases, with 24 bases between the two germline ends. CDR3 size: 13 residues. The CDR3 DNA follows: TGTGCCTCCACCCCCCCCCAGGAACTGCGCGCTTTCTTT. Translating gives CASTPPQELRAFF.

The table lists this clonotype with many counts. This chain links TRBV5-1 with TRBJ1-2; 9 bases map to TRBD1. CDR1 is SGHRS, CDR2 YFSETQ, per germline. V lost 5 bases to trimming and J lost 1 base; unmatched junction nucleotides: 3. The CDR3 has 14 residues. Here the CDR3 DNA reads TGCGCCAGCAGTCGGGACAGGGATAACTATGGCTACACCTTC. Residues: CASSRDRDNYGYTF.

This clonotype turned up a few times. The CDR3 is CASSWTYDEQYF. DNA for the CDR3: TGTGCCAGCAGCTGGACATACGACGAGCAGTACTTC. The rearrangement joins TRBV5-6 to TRBJ2-7; D may be TRBD1 (5 bases). The CDR3 runs 12 residues. V was pared by 3 bases and J by 5 bases, with 9 bases between. The germline V gene encodes CDR1 SGHDT and CDR2 YYEEEE.

V usage is TRBV2 and J usage is TRBJ2-7; no definite D call. The V gene lost 3 bases and the J gene lost 0 bases, with 9 bases spanning the gap. CDR3 length equals 14 residues. Germline V lookup: CDR1 SNHLY, CDR2 FYNNEI. The CDR3 DNA sequence: TGTGCCAGCAGTGATGAGCCTAGCTCCTACGAGCAGTACTTC. Translation gives CASSDEPSSYEQYF.

This clonotype was seen a few times. The V call is TRBV28, the J call TRBJ2-7, with D possibly matching TRBD1 (6 bases). V lost 6 bases and J 4 bases, leaving 10 bases between the germline ends. The CDR3 extends over 12 amino acids. Germline CDR1 MDHEN, CDR2 SYDVKM. CDR3 protein: CASRSTGYEQYF. The CDR3, as DNA: TGTGCCAGCAGATCCACAGGGTACGAGCAGTACTTC.

This clonotype was found a few times. The rearrangement uses TRBV20-1 and TRBJ2-5; 11 bases are shared with TRBD2. Per germline, CDR1 DFQATT and CDR2 SNEGSKA (reference sequence). This CDR3 region has 17 residues. After removal of 0 bases from V and 2 bases from J, the junction contained 8 bases not matched to a gene. The CDR3 coding sequence is TGCAGTGCTAGAGATTACTTGGGACTAGCGGTTCAAGAGACCCAGTACTTC. This sequence encodes CSARDYLGLAVQETQYF.

This clonotype was counted at least ten times. The V and J genes are TRBV7-8 and TRBJ2-5; no definite D call. CDR1 is SGHVS, CDR2 FQNEAQ, per germline. Trimming took 5 bases from V and 3 from J, leaving 16 bases between them. This CDR3 has 15 residues. CDR3 sequence: CASSPYFVKEETQYF. Written as DNA, the CDR3 is TGTGCCAGCAGCCCCTATTTTGTGAAAGAAGAGACCCAGTACTTC. Full variable domain (missing parts from reference TRBV7-8 and TRBJ2-5): GAGVSQSPRYKVAKRGQDVALRCDPISGHVSLFWYQQALGQGPEFLTYFQNEAQLDKSGLPSDRFFAERPEGSVSTLKIQRTQQEDSAVYLCASSPYFVKEETQYFGPGTRLLVL.

The chain joins TRBV9 to TRBJ2-7; D is unclear. Looked up from germline, CDR1 is SGDLS and CDR2 is YYNGEE. V was cut by 3 bases and J by 2 bases, with 9 bases left in between. There are 13 residues in the CDR3. DNA of the CDR3: TGTGCCAGCAGCGCGGGCCCAACCTACGAGCAGTACTTC. Translation: CASSAGPTYEQYF.

J is TRBJ2-7 and V is TRBV20-1; D uncertain. V was clipped by 1 base and J by 6 bases, with 7 bases between them. From germline, CDR1 is DFQATT and CDR2 SNEGSKA (reference sequence). The CDR3 extends over 11 amino acids. The CDR3 reads CSARVVGEQYF. As DNA, the CDR3 is TGCAGTGCTAGAGTAGTAGGCGAGCAGTACTTC.

This clonotype appeared many times. The chain recombines TRBV7-9 with TRBJ1-1, with no clear D. The germline V gene encodes CDR1 SEHNR and CDR2 FQNEAQ (reference sequence). The CDR3 has 15 amino acids. V lost 2 bases to trimming and J lost 1 base, with 11 bases between them. Written as DNA, the CDR3 is TGTGCCAGCAGCTTAATGCGGAGAACGAACACTGAAGCTTTCTTT. This sequence encodes CASSLMRRTNTEAFF.